Presented here are 3 T cell receptor beta chains from one specimen sequenced in a study of blood T cell repertoires in COVID-19. Clones were sequenced by immunoSEQ multiplex PCR, and TCRdb holds only the in-frame ones, with some missing. The repertoire consists of over 450,000 clones, with 75% to 90% occurring once and the leading ten covering approximately 0.9%. Input material: peripheral blood. The receptors shown here come from a man aged 18 to 30 with COVID-19, enrolled during active disease.

V gene TRBV11-3 combines with J gene TRBJ2-1; no firm D call. Germline loops: CDR1 SGHNT, CDR2 YENEEA. The CDR3 covers 12 residues. V lost 10 bases and J lost 6, with 13 bases in between. Written as DNA, the CDR3 is TGTGCCACGCCAATGGCCTCCAATGAGCAGTTCTTC. Residues: CATPMASNEQFF.

This chain joins TRBV19 and TRBJ2-2; D possibly corresponds to TRBD1 (6 bases). The length of the CDR3 is 14 residues. Trimming took 6 bases from V and 5 from J, leaving 13 bases between them. The germline V gene has CDR1 LNHDA and CDR2 SQIVND (reference sequence). The CDR3: CASRKVGGTGELFF. CDR3 coding DNA: TGTGCCAGTAGAAAAGTAGGGGGTACCGGGGAGCTGTTTTTT.

The chain combines TRBV7-9 with TRBJ2-5; D might be TRBD1 (5 bases). CDR1 is SEHNR, CDR2 FQNEAQ, per germline (reference sequence). The CDR3 covers 14 residues. The V end was cut by 3 bases, the J end by 5 bases, with 13 bases between. DNA of the CDR3: TGTGCCAGCAGCTTCAGGCCCCCAGGGGAGACCCAGTACTTC. Its protein is CASSFRPPGETQYF.